This entry concerns a single T cell receptor beta chain. The antigen remains undetermined. The data stem from a study of molecular identifiers for immune sequencing clone quantification. Regarding the study as a whole: Whereas naive cells kept under 1% of molecules in clones above 20 RNA copies, such clones held over 98% in effectors. Spiked Jurkat TCR RNA equivalent to one cell reportedly surfaced among some 990,000 naive cells. Barcode sharing among identical TCR molecules could make large clones appear smaller.

As previously described, bulk TCR libraries were made using listed TCR primers. TCRdb called the PCR reads again in MiXCR, with one record for every CDR3 protein. The data show approximately 100,000 distinct CDR3 sequences, about 35% seen once. The CDR3 extends over 13 amino acids. Between the trimmed V and J ends, which lost 3 bases and 4 bases, there was a span of 10 bases. Germline values: CDR1 LNHNV, CDR2 YYDKDF (reference sequence). The rearrangement links TRBV15 to TRBJ2-7; no clear D. Sequenced input: naive CD8+ T cells from blood, with Jurkat cell RNA spiked in. The subset denotes: FACS-sorted CD8+CD4-CCR7+CD45RA+ naive T cells. The clonotype comes from a human donor in good health. Some libraries in this study had Jurkat cell RNA spiked in. The CDR3 protein is CATSSPLTYEQYF. The DNA of the CDR3 is TGTGCCACCAGCAGTCCCCTAACTTACGAGCAGTACTTC.